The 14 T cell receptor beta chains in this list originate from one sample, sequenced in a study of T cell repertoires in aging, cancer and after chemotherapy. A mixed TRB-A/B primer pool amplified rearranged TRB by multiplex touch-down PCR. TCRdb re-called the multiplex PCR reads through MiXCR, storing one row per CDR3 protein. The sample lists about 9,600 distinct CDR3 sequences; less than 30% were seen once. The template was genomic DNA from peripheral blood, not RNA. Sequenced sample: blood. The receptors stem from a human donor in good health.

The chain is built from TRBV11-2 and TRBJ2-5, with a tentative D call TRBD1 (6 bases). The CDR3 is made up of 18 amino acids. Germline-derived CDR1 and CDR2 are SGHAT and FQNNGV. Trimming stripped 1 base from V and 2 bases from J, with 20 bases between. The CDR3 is CASSLVPRGGWEQETQYF. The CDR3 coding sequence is TGTGCCAGCAGCTTAGTTCCCAGGGGCGGGTGGGAACAAGAGACCCAGTACTTC.

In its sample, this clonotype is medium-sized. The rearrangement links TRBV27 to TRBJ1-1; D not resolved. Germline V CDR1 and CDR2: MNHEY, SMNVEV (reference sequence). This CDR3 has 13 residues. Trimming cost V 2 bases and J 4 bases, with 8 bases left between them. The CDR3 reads CASSLDRATEAFF. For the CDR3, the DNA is TGTGCCAGCAGTTTAGACCGAGCCACTGAAGCTTTCTTT.

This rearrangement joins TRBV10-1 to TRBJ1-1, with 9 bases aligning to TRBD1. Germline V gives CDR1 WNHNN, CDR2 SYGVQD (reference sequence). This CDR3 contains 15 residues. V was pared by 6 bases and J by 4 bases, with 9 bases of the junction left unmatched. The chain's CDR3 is CASSDRGQGRTEAFF. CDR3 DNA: TGCGCCAGCAGCGATAGGGGACAGGGACGCACTGAAGCTTTCTTT.

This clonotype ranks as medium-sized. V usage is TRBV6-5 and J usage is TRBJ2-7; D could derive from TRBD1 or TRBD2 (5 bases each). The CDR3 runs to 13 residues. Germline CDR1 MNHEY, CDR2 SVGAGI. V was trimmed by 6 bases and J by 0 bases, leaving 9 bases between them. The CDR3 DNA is TGTGCCAGCAGCAGGGACCTCTCCTACGAGCAGTACTTC. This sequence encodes CASSRDLSYEQYF.

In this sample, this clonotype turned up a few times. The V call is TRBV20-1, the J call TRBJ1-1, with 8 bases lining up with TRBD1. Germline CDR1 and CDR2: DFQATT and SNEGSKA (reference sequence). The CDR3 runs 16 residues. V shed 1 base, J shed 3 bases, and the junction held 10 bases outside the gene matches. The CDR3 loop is CSARGWGQVLDTEAFF. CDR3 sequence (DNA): TGCAGTGCTAGAGGGTGGGGACAGGTGTTGGACACTGAAGCTTTCTTT.

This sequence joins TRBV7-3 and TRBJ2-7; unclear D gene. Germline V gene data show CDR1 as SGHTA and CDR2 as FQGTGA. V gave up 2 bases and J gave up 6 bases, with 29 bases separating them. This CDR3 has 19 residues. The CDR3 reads CASSLPYYRPPHIGLEQYF. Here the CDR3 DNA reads TGTGCCAGCAGCTTACCCTATTACCGCCCCCCCCACATCGGTCTCGAGCAGTACTTC.

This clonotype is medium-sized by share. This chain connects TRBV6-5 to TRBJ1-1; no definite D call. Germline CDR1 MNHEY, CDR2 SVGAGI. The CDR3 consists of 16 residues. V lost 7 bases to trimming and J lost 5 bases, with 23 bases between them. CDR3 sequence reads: CASNLNPRASRTEAFF. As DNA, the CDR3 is TGTGCCAGCAATTTAAACCCGCGGGCTTCGAGGACTGAAGCTTTCTTT.

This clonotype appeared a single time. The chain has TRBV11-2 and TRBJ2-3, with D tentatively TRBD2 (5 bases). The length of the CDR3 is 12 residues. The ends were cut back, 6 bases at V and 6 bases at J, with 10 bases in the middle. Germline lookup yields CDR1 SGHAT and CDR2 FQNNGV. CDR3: CASRQLGDTQYF. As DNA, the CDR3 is TGTGCCAGCAGACAACTAGGGGATACGCAGTATTTT.

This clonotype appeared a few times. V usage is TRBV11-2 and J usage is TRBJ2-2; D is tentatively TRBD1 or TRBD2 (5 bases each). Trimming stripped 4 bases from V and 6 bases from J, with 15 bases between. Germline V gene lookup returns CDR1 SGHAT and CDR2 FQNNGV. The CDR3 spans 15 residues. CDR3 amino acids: CASSSTRGVAGELFF. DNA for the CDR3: TGTGCCAGCAGCTCGACACGAGGGGTGGCCGGGGAGCTGTTTTTT.

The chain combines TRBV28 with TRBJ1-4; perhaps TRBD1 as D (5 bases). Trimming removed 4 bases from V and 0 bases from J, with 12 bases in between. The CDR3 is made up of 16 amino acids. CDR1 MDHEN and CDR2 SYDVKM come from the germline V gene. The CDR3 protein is CASSSLGEATNEKLFF. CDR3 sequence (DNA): TGTGCCAGCAGTTCGTTAGGGGAGGCAACTAATGAAAAACTGTTTTTT. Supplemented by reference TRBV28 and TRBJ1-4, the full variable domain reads DVKVTQSSRYLVKRTGEKVFLECVQDMDHENMFWYRQDPGLGLRLIYFSYDVKMKEKGDIPEGYSVSREKKERFSLILESASTNQTSMYLCASSSLGEATNEKLFFGSGTQLSVL.

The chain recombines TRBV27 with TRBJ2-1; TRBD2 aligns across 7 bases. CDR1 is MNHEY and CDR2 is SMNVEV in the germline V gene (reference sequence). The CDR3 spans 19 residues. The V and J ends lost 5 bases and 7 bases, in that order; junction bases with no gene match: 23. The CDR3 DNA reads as TGTGCCAGCAGTCCCCTCCCGGGACTAACGACTGATTGGGGGAATGAGCAGTTCTTC. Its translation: CASSPLPGLTTDWGNEQFF.

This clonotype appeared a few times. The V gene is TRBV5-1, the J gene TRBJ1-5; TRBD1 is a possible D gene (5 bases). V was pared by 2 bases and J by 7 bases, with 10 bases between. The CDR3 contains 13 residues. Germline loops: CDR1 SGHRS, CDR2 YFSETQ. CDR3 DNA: TGCGCCAGCAGCTTTCAGGGAGGGCAGCCCCAGCATTTT. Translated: CASSFQGGQPQHF.

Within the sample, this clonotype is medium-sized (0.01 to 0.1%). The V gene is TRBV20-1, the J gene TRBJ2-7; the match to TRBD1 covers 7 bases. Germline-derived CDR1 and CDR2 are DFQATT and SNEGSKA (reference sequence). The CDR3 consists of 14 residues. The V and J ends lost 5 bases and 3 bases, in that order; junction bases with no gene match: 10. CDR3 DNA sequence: TGCAGTGCTCCCCAGCAACAGGGGAGCTACGAGCAGTACTTC. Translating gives CSAPQQQGSYEQYF.

CDR3 bases: TGTGCCAGCAGCTTACAGCGGGGCTCCTACGAGCAGTACTTC. Encoded protein: CASSLQRGSYEQYF. The gene calls are TRBV7-3 and TRBJ2-7, with TRBD2 matching over 7 bases. The CDR3 runs to 14 residues. After removal of 2 bases from V and 0 bases from J, the junction contained 1 base not matched to a gene. Germline V CDR1 and CDR2: SGHTA, FQGTGA.